The 9 T cell receptor beta chains given below trace back to one sample, sequenced in a study of T cells after yellow fever vaccination. TCRdb ran MiXCR on the 5' RACE reads and lists one entry per CDR3 protein. The sample has fewer than 350,000 distinct CDR3 sequences; 8.7% are singletons. The material sequenced was PBMCs, taken on the day of the first yellow fever vaccination. The receptors were gathered from a man aged 18 to 30 who received the YFV17D yellow fever vaccine.

This chain connects TRBV7-8 to TRBJ2-7, with D maybe TRBD2 (5 bases). The CDR3 has 13 residues. Germline CDR1 and CDR2: SGHVS and FQNEAQ. Between the trimmed V and J ends, which lost 3 bases and 5 bases, there was a span of 11 bases. The CDR3 loop reads CASSFRRRDEQYF. CDR3 nucleotides: TGTGCCAGCAGCTTCCGGAGGCGCGACGAGCAGTACTTC. Based on the CDR3 plus reference TRBV7-8 and TRBJ2-7, the full variable domain is GAGVSQSPRYKVAKRGQDVALRCDPISGHVSLFWYQQALGQGPEFLTYFQNEAQLDKSGLPSDRFFAERPEGSVSTLKIQRTQQEDSAVYLCASSFRRRDEQYFGPGTRLTVT.

This clonotype came up a few times. The gene calls are TRBV2 and TRBJ2-5; tentative D call: TRBD2 (6 bases). Trimming took off 7 bases at V and 1 base at J, with 10 bases between the two ends. The CDR3 is 13 amino acids. CDR1 is SNHLY, CDR2 FYNNEI, per germline. CDR3 sequence reads: CASTWRVQETQYF. For the CDR3, the DNA is TGTGCCAGCACGTGGAGGGTCCAAGAGACCCAGTACTTC.

This clonotype was counted at least ten times. The V call is TRBV5-1, the J call TRBJ2-4; TRBD1 might be the D (5 bases). The V gene's germline CDR1 is SGHRS and CDR2 YFSETQ. Trimming pared 4 bases from V and 4 bases from J, leaving 9 bases between. This CDR3 comprises 13 residues. The CDR3 is CASSNRQKNIQYF. In nucleotides, the CDR3 is TGCGCCAGCAGCAATCGACAGAAAAACATTCAGTACTTC. Using reference TRBV5-1 and TRBJ2-4 for the parts outside the CDR3, the full variable domain is KAGVTQTPRYLIKTRGQQVTLSCSPISGHRSVSWYQQTPGQGLQFLFEYFSETQRNKGNFPGRFSGRQFSNSRSEMNVSTLELGDSALYLCASSNRQKNIQYFGAGTRLSVL.

This clonotype was observed a few times. V usage is TRBV28 and J usage is TRBJ2-7; D is ambiguous. Germline V gene lookup returns CDR1 MDHEN and CDR2 SYDVKM. The CDR3 has 11 residues. V shed 5 bases and J shed 9 bases, with 11 bases lying between them. The CDR3 loop reads CASSEYGVQYV. The CDR3 DNA follows: TGTGCCAGCAGTGAATATGGCGTGCAGTACGTC.

This clonotype was observed many times. V usage is TRBV10-2 and J usage is TRBJ2-5; D is uncertain. From germline, CDR1 is WSHSY and CDR2 SAAADI. The CDR3 has 12 amino acids. Trimming removed 0 bases at V and 4 bases at J, with 3 bases between. In nucleotides, the CDR3 is TGCGCCAGCAGTGAGTCTGGAGAGACCCAGTACTTC. Its protein product is CASSESGETQYF.

The chain combines TRBV7-9 with TRBJ2-7; D gene unclear. Germline V lookup: CDR1 SEHNR, CDR2 FQNEAQ (reference sequence). With 5 bases removed from V and 4 bases from J, the gap between germline ends came to 21 bases. The CDR3 totals 16 residues. The DNA of the CDR3 is TGTGCCAGCAGCCCCTATAGTACCCCCGGATCTTACGAGCAGTACGTC. It translates to CASSPYSTPGSYEQYV.

The J gene is TRBJ1-6, the V gene TRBV7-2, with D tentatively TRBD1 (5 bases). Trimming left V 4 bases short and J 9 bases short, with 10 bases between. CDR3 length: 13 residues. CDR1 is SGHTA and CDR2 is FQGNSA in the germline V gene. CDR3 sequence reads: CASSSPGSSPLHF. The CDR3 DNA reads as TGTGCCAGCAGCTCCCCAGGGAGTTCACCCCTCCACTTT.

The gene calls are TRBV4-1 and TRBJ2-5; 7 bases are shared with TRBD1. Germline loops: CDR1 MGHRA, CDR2 YSYEKL. This CDR3 is 14 amino acids long. The V and J ends lost 4 bases and 4 bases, in that order; junction bases with no gene match: 6. The CDR3 DNA reads as TGCGCCAGCAGCCCGACAGGGCAGCGAGAGACCCAGTACTTC. Protein: CASSPTGQRETQYF.

This clonotype was counted between two and nine times. The CDR3 DNA is TGTGCCAGCAGTCCCTCGGACAGGGACCATCGTTATGGCTACACCTTC. This translates into CASSPSDRDHRYGYTF. The V call is TRBV27, the J call TRBJ1-2; 8 bases line up with TRBD1. Trimming cost V 5 bases and J 5 bases; bases outside gene matches: 13. The V gene's germline CDR1 is MNHEY and CDR2 SMNVEV (reference sequence). The CDR3 is 16 amino acids.